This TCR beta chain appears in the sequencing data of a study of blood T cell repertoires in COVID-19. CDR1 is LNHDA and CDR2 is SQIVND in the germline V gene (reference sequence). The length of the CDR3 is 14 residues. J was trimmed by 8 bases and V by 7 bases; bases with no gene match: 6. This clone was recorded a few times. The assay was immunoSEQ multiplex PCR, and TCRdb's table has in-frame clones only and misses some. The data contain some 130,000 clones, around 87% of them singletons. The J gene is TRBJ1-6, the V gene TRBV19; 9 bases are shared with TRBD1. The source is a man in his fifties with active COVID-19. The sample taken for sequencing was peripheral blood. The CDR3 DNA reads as TGTGCCAGTAAATGGGGACAGGGAGATTCACCCCTCCACTTT. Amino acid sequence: CASKWGQGDSPLHF.